This record covers a single TCR beta chain. Its specificity is not known. This sample was taken from a study of beta chain features in type 1 diabetes. Study details: All of the samples together had around 110,000,000 sorted cells examined. Study-level findings and limits: Insertion counts at VDJ junctions were lower in type 1 diabetes patients, who also showed more deletions there. The naive, central memory and Treg TCRB repertoires of patients appeared to be more similar to one another than those of healthy donors. Across all four CD4+ subsets, people with type 1 diabetes showed modestly shorter TCRB CDR3s.

Expressed TCRB transcripts got sequenced, as all isolated RNA was reverse transcribed. Regulatory, naive and central memory T cell samples averaged about 3.57 million reads. Sequencing was performed with immunoSEQ multiplex PCR; in TCRdb, only in-frame clones are kept and a portion is missing. The profile shows about 640,000 clones, around 12% of them singletons. Input material: naive CD4+ T cells from blood. This sequence originates from a man aged 30 to 45 with type 1 diabetes.

DNA of the CDR3: TGTGCCAGCAGCGTAGGACCAGGAGCGCTGTTTTTT. It translates to CASSVGPGALFF. The rearrangement links TRBV9 to TRBJ2-2; no definite D call. The germline V gene encodes CDR1 SGDLS and CDR2 YYNGEE. The CDR3 extends over 12 amino acids. Trimming removed 0 bases from V and 13 bases from J, with 10 bases in between. The full variable domain, its missing parts supplied by reference TRBV9 and TRBJ2-2, is DSGVTQTPKHLITATGQRVTLRCSPRSGDLSVYWYQQSLDQGLQFLIQYYNGEERAKGNILERFSAQQFPDLHSELNLSSLELGDSALYFCASSVGPGALFFGEGSRLTVL.